This T cell receptor beta chain was profiled in a study of molecular identifiers for immune sequencing clone quantification. For the study at large: RNA from approximately 20,000 or 98,000 naive CD8 cells was split five ways in replicates, with four sequenced.

Researchers sorted naive CD8 T cells as cells that were CD8+CD4-CCR7+CD45RA+. TCRdb independently ran MiXCR on the PCR reads; one entry per CDR3 protein. In the table there are under 600,000 distinct CDR3 sequences, about a fifth of which are singletons. This clonotype occurred a few times. The junction departs from germline at one end; a sequencing error may be responsible. This CDR3 is 18 amino acids long. In germline, CDR1 is MNHEY, CDR2 SMNVEV (reference sequence). Sequenced sample: naive CD8+ T cells from blood, with Jurkat cell RNA spiked in. Subset: FACS-sorted CD8+CD4-CCR7+CD45RA+ naive T cells. The chain combines TRBV27 with TRBJ2-2, with 9 positions matching TRBD2. The origin of this receptor is a human donor in good health. Some libraries in this study had Jurkat cell RNA spiked in. The CDR3 DNA sequence: TGCAACCGGTCTATGCTTCTTCGGTTAGCGGGAGTACACGGGGAGCTGTTTTTT. Translated: CNRSMLLRLAGVHGELFF.